This T cell receptor (beta chain) was sequenced in a study of blood T cell repertoires in COVID-19. Overall study: Donors in the United States, Italy and Spain gave samples during acute or convalescent COVID-19.

Seattle researchers signed up patients amid active infection and tracked them longitudinally. TCRdb keeps only in-frame clones here, not all; method: immunoSEQ multiplex PCR. The table includes about 130,000 clones, more than 75% detected once. This CDR3 comprises 14 residues. J lost 4 bases, V lost 6 bases, and 6 bases had no gene match. The V gene's germline CDR1 is SQVTM and CDR2 ANQGSEA. Sequenced material: peripheral blood. This clonotype was sampled from a woman in her 70s with COVID-19, enrolled during active disease. J is TRBJ1-5 and V is TRBV29-1, with 10 nucleotides matching TRBD1. CDR3 sequence (DNA): TGCAGCGTAGGGGACAGGGGAGGAAATCAGCCCCAGCATTTT. It yields the protein CSVGDRGGNQPQHF.